The rows below give T cell receptor beta chains drawn from one sample of a study of blood T cell repertoires in COVID-19. Sequencing was performed with immunoSEQ multiplex PCR; in TCRdb, only in-frame clones are kept and a portion is missing. The data show a few hundred thousand clones, 80% to 95% seen once. Sequenced: PBMCs or T cells enriched from blood (not recorded which). Receptors originate from a woman between 40 and 50 years old who had been exposed to COVID-19. CDR3s include the opening cysteine and the closing phenylalanine or tryptophan. A D gene is named only where the DNA matches it firmly. Only part of the rows carry a size: once, few, many, or a class if the clone is expanded.

CDR3aa | CDR3nt | j_gene | v_gene | len | abundance | d_gene
CAWSFSPAGQPQHF | TGTGCCTGGAGTTTTAGCCCGGCGGGTCAGCCCCAGCATTTT | TRBJ1-5 | TRBV30 | 14 | once | -
CASSFRWNTEAFF | TGTGCCAGCAGCTTTCGGTGGAACACTGAAGCTTTCTTT | TRBJ1-1 | TRBV9 | 13 | few | -
CAITPTENTEAFF | TGTGCCATCACGCCGACAGAAAACACTGAAGCTTTCTTT | TRBJ1-1 | TRBV10-3 | 13 | - | -
CASSLAGGAQTEAFF | TGCGCCAGCAGCTTGGCCGGGGGGGCGCAAACTGAAGCTTTCTTT | TRBJ1-1 | TRBV5-1 | 15 | - | -
CASSTGTGIPNYGYTF | TGTGCCAGTAGTACCGGGACAGGGATCCCGAACTATGGCTACACCTTC | TRBJ1-2 | TRBV19 | 16 | - | TRBD1
CASSFQGTDTQYF | TGTGCCAGCAGTTTCCAGGGCACAGATACGCAGTATTTT | TRBJ2-3 | TRBV12-3/TRBV12-4 | 13 | once | -
CASSIRGTGEFF | TGTGCCAGCAGTATTAGGGGTACGGGTGAGTTCTTC | TRBJ2-4 | TRBV12-3/TRBV12-4 | 12 | - | -
CASSFRTGGSEKLFF | TGTGCCAGCAGCTTCCGGACAGGGGGGTCTGAAAAACTGTTTTTT | TRBJ1-4 | TRBV5-4 | 15 | - | TRBD1
CASSYGSPGTGELFF | TGTGCCAGCAGTTACGGGAGCCCTGGCACCGGGGAGCTGTTTTTT | TRBJ2-2 | TRBV6-5 | 15 | - | -
CASRENPNSGANVLTF | TGTGCCAGCAGAGAAAACCCTAACTCTGGGGCCAACGTCCTGACTTTC | TRBJ2-6 | TRBV2 | 16 | few | -
CASTRGGAEAFF | TGTGCCAGTACTAGGGGGGGCGCTGAAGCTTTCTTT | TRBJ1-1 | TRBV19 | 12 | - | -
CATREGSGTNTGELFF | TGTGCCACGAGAGAAGGGAGCGGGACGAACACCGGGGAGCTGTTTTTT | TRBJ2-2 | TRBV24-1 | 16 | - | TRBD2
CASSLAGTADYGYTF | TGTGCCAGCAGCTTAGCAGGGACAGCTGACTATGGCTACACCTTC | TRBJ1-2 | TRBV11-3 | 15 | - | TRBD1
CASQPSGITDTQYF | TGTGCCAGTCAACCGTCGGGGATTACAGATACGCAGTATTTT | TRBJ2-3 | TRBV19 | 14 | - | -
CAWSRDSSAYTF | TGTGCCTGGAGTCGGGACAGCTCGGCCTACACCTTC | TRBJ1-2 | TRBV30 | 12 | - | TRBD1
CASSDNRVLSPLHF | TGTGCCAGCAGTGATAACAGGGTACTTTCACCCCTCCACTTT | TRBJ1-6 | TRBV2 | 14 | - | -
CASSLGTSNEQFF | TGTGCCAGCAGCTTGGGGACTTCAAATGAGCAGTTCTTC | TRBJ2-1 | TRBV5-6 | 13 | few | -
CAWSSGTTQAETQYF | TGTGCCTGGAGCTCAGGGACTACGCAGGCGGAGACCCAGTACTTC | TRBJ2-5 | TRBV30 | 15 | - | TRBD2
CASRSGFWSPEAFF | TGTGCCAGCAGGTCAGGCTTTTGGTCGCCTGAAGCTTTCTTT | TRBJ1-1 | TRBV2 | 14 | once | -
CADDGAGGNSPLHF | TGTGCCGATGACGGGGCAGGGGGAAATTCACCCCTCCACTTT | TRBJ1-6 | TRBV24-1 | 14 | once | TRBD1
CASREEARYEQYF | TGTGCCAGCCGGGAAGAGGCGAGATACGAGCAGTACTTC | TRBJ2-7 | TRBV27 | 13 | few | -
CASSFTGQGAGTEAFF | TGTGCCAGCAGCTTTACGGGACAGGGGGCCGGCACTGAAGCTTTCTTT | TRBJ1-1 | TRBV5-4 | 16 | once | TRBD1
CASSLARASNTEAFF | TGTGCCAGCAGCTTAGCCAGGGCTTCGAACACTGAAGCTTTCTTT | TRBJ1-1 | TRBV7-2 | 15 | - | -
CASSQGPGKSTDTQYF | TGCGCCAGCAGCCAAGGCCCAGGGAAAAGCACAGATACGCAGTATTTT | TRBJ2-3 | TRBV4-3 | 16 | - | -
CAWTPGQVDLGGYTF | TGTGCCTGGACCCCCGGACAGGTAGACTTGGGTGGCTACACCTTC | TRBJ1-2 | TRBV30 | 15 | few | TRBD1
CASSSSYRGDIQYF | TGTGCCAGCAGCTCCTCCTACAGGGGTGACATTCAGTACTTC | TRBJ2-4 | TRBV5-4 | 14 | - | TRBD1
CASSQDPRGVGANVLTF | TGCGCCAGCAGCCAAGATCCCCGGGGGGTTGGGGCCAACGTCCTGACTTTC | TRBJ2-6 | TRBV4-3 | 17 | - | TRBD2
CATSESGTAYSNQPQHF | TGTGCCACCAGTGAATCCGGGACAGCATATAGCAATCAGCCCCAGCATTTT | TRBJ1-5 | TRBV24-1 | 17 | - | TRBD1
CAWSPPGLAGSNEQFF | TGTGCCTGGAGTCCTCCGGGACTAGCGGGAAGTAATGAGCAGTTCTTC | TRBJ2-1 | TRBV30 | 16 | - | TRBD2
CASSSYPGGAREKLFF | TGTGCCAGCAGTTCCTACCCGGGGGGGGCACGGGAAAAACTGTTTTTT | TRBJ1-4 | TRBV28 | 16 | - | -